This T cell receptor beta chain was sequenced in a study of PD-L1 blockade in urothelial cancer. Time point specified: pretreatment peripheral blood. The diagnosis in patients was locally advanced or metastatic urothelial carcinoma. Patients yielded 1 to 8 samples each, pretreatment and on-treatment. V was trimmed by 1 base and J by 1 base, leaving 14 bases between them. CDR1 is MGHRA, CDR2 YSYEKL, per germline. This CDR3 is built from 16 residues. Findings and caveats of the study: Pretreatment peripheral blood TCR clonality that fell below the median predicted better survival among the patients studied.

Points on this clone: The antigen remains undetermined.

Method: immunoSEQ multiplex PCR; TCRdb's copy keeps in-frame clones and lacks some. This sample yields tens of thousands of clones, of which roughly four fifths are seen a single time; 6.8% belongs to the top ten. The sequence was collected from a man aged 60 to 75 with urothelial cancer. V gene TRBV4-1 combines with J gene TRBJ2-7; the D gene is possibly TRBD1 (5 bases). Source: PBMCs, taken around atezolizumab (anti-PD-L1) treatment. This chain's CDR3 is CASSQVPQGSSYEQYF. CDR3 DNA sequence: TGCGCCAGCAGCCAAGTCCCGCAGGGATCATCCTACGAGCAGTACTTC.